The rows below give T cell receptor beta chains drawn from one sample of a study of technical replicates of blood from several donors. The protocol was immunoSEQ multiplex PCR, while the TCRdb copy is restricted to in-frame clones and leaves out a portion. Among around 50,000 clones listed, about 96% were seen once. Specimen: T cells isolated from PBMCs. The receptor set was obtained from a human donor in good health. Each CDR3 is given with its conserved first and last residue.

j_gene,v_gene,CDR3aa
TRBJ2-5,TRBV5-6,CASSHGQRQETQYF
TRBJ2-7,TRBV5-1,CASSLSREQYF
TRBJ2-7,TRBV5-1,CASSMGAGVEQYF
TRBJ1-1,TRBV5-1,CASSLTGMNTEAFF
TRBJ2-7,TRBV27,CASSIMGGGVNEQYF
TRBJ2-7,TRBV28,CASRMGQGVNEQYF
TRBJ1-2,TRBV19,CASSRATGYGYTF
TRBJ1-2,TRBV25-1,CASSENRGLYGYTF
TRBJ1-2,TRBV4-3,CASSQGIQGLSNYGYTF
TRBJ2-7,TRBV6-5,CASNRPGGYEQYF
TRBJ1-2,TRBV6-5,CASSYTWTGGPYGYTF
TRBJ2-1,TRBV6-5,CASRTMQSEQFF
TRBJ2-5,TRBV30,CAWSSGQETQYF
TRBJ1-1,TRBV15,CATSRDSYTEAFF
TRBJ1-1,TRBV10-3,CATTTGRTNMNTEAFF
TRBJ1-5,TRBV19,CASSIRESQHF